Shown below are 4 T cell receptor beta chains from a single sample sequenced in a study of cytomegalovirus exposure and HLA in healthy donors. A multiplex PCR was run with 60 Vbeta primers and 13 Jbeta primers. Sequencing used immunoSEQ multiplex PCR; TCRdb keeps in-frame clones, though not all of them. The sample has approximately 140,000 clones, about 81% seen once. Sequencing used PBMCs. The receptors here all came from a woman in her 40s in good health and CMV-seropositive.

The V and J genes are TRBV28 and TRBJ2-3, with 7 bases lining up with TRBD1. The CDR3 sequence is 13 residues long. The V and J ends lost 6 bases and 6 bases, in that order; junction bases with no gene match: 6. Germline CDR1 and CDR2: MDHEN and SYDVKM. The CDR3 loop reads CASSPGQFDTQYF. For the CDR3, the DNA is TGTGCCAGCAGCCCGGGACAGTTCGATACGCAGTATTTT.

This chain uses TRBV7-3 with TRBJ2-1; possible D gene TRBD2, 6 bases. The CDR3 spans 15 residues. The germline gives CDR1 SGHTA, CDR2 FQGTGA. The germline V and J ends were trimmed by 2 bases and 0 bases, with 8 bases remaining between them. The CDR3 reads CASSLDGSSYNEQFF. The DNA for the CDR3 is TGTGCCAGCAGCTTAGACGGGAGCTCCTACAATGAGCAGTTCTTC. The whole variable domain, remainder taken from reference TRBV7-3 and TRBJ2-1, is GAGVSQTPSNKVTEKGKYVELRCDPISGHTALYWYRQSLGQGPEFLIYFQGTGAADDSGLPNDRFFAVRPEGSVSTLKIQRTERGDSAVYLCASSLDGSSYNEQFFGPGTRLTVL.

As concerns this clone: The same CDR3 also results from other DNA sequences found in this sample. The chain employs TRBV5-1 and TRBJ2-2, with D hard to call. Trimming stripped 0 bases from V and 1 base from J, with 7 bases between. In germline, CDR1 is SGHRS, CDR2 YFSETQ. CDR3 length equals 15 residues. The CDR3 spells CASSLDGRNTGELFF. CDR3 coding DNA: TGCGCCAGCAGCTTGGACGGTAGGAACACCGGGGAGCTGTTTTTT.

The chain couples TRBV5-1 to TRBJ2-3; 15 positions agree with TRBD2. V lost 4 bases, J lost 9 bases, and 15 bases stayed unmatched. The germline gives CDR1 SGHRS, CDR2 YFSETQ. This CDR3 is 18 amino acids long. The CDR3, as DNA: TGCGCCAGCAGCCACACTCCGGGACTAGCGGGGGGCCGGGAGACGCAGTATTTT. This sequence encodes CASSHTPGLAGGRETQYF.